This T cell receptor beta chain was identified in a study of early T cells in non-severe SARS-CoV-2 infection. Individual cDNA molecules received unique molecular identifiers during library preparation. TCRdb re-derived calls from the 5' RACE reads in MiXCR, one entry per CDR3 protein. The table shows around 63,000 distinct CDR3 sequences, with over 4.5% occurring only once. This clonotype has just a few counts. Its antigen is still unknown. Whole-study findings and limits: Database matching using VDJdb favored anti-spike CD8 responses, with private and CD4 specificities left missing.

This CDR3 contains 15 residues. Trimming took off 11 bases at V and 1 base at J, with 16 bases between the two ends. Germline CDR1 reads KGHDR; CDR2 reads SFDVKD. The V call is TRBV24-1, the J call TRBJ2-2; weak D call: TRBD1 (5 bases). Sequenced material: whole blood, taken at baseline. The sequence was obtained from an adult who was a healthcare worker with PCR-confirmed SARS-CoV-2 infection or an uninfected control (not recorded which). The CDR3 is CAISGQGGNTGELFF. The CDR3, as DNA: TGTGCCATATCCGGGCAGGGTGGGAACACCGGGGAGCTGTTTTTT.